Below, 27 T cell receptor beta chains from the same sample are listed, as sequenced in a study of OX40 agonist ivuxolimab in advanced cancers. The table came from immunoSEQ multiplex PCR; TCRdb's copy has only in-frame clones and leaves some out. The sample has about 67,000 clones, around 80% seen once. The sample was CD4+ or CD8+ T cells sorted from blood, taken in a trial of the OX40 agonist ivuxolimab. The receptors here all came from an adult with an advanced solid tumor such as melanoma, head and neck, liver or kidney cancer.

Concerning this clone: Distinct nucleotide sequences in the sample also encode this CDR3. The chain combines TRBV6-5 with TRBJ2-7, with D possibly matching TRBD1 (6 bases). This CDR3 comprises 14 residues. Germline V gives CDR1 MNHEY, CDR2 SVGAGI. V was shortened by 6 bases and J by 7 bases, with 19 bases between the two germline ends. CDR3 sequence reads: CASSSPTGAWEQYF. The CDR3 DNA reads TGTGCCAGCAGCTCCCCGACAGGCGCATGGGAGCAGTACTTC.

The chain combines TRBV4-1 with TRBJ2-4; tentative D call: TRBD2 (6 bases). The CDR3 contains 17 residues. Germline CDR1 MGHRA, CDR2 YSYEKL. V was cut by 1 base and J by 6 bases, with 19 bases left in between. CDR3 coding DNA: TGCGCCAGCAGCCAAGTCCCTACCCAGAGGAGGGGAAACATTCAGTACTTC. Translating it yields CASSQVPTQRRGNIQYF.

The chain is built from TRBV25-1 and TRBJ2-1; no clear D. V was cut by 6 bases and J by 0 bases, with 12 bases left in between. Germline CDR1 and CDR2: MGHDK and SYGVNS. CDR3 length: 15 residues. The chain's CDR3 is CASRSVADSYNEQFF. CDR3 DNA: TGTGCCAGCAGGTCAGTTGCCGACTCCTACAATGAGCAGTTCTTC. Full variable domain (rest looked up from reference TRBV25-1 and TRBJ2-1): EADIYQTPRYLVIGTGKKITLECSQTMGHDKMYWYQQDPGMELHLIHYSYGVNSTEKGDLSSESTVSRIRTEHFPLTLESARPSHTSQYLCASRSVADSYNEQFFGPGTRLTVL.

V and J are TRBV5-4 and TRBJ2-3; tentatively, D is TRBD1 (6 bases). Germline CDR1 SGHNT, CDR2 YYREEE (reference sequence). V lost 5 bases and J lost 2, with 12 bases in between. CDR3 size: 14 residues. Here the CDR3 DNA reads TGTGCCAGCAGAGCCGGGACACACACAGATACGCAGTATTTT. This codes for CASRAGTHTDTQYF.

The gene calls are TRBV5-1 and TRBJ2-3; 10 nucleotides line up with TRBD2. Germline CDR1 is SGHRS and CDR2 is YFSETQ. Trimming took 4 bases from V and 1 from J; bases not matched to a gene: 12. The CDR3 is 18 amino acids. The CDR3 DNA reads TGCGCCAGCAGCCCCCGGTCCCCCACTAGCGGGGGCACAGATACGCAGTATTTT. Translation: CASSPRSPTSGGTDTQYF.

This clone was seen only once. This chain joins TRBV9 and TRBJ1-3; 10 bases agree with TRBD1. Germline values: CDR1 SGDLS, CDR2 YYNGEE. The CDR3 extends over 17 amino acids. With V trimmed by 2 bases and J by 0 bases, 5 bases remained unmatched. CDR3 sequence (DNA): TGTGCCAGCAGCGTCGGACAGGGGGGACACTCTGGAAACACCATATATTTT. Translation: CASSVGQGGHSGNTIYF.

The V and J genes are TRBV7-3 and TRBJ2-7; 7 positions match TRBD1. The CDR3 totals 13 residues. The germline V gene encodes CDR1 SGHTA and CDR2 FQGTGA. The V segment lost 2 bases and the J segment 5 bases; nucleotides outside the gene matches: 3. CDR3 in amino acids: CASSLSQGNEQYF. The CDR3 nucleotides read TGTGCCAGCAGCTTATCACAGGGGAACGAGCAGTACTTC.

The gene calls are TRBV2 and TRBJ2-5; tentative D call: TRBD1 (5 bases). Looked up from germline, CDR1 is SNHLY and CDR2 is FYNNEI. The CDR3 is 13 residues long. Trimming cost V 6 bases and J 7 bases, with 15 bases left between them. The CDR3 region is CASSRDRQGTQYF. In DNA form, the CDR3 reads TGTGCCAGCAGCAGAGACCGGCAGGGGACCCAGTACTTC. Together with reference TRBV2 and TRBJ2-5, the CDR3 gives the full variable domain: EPEVTQTPSHQVTQMGQEVILRCVPISNHLYFYWYRQILGQKVEFLVSFYNNEISEKSEIFDDQFSVERPDGSNFTLKIRSTKLEDSAMYFCASSRDRQGTQYFGPGTRLLVL.

In DNA, the CDR3 is TGCGCCAGCAGCTTGGAGGACAGGGGGCAGAGGCAGTACTTC. Translation gives CASSLEDRGQRQYF. J is TRBJ2-7 and V is TRBV5-1, with 11 bases aligning to TRBD1. Germline CDR1 SGHRS, CDR2 YFSETQ. The V gene end was trimmed by 0 bases and the J gene end by 9 bases; junction bases not matched to a gene: 5. The CDR3 totals 14 residues.

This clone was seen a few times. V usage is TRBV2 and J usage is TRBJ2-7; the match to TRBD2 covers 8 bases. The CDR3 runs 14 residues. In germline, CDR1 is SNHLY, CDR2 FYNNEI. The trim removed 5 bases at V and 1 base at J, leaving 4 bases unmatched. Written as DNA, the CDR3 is TGTGCCAGCAGTACGGGAGGGGTGTCCTACGAGCAGTACTTC. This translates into CASSTGGVSYEQYF.

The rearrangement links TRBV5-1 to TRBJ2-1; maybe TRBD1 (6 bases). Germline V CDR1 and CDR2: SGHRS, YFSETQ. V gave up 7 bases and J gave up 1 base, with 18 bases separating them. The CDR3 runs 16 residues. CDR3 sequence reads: CASAGLAGASYNEQFF. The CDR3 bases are TGCGCCAGCGCAGGTTTGGCAGGGGCTTCCTACAATGAGCAGTTCTTC.

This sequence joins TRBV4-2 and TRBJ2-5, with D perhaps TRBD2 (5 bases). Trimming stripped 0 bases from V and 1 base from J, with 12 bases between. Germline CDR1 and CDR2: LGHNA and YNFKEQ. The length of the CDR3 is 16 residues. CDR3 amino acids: CASSQDTAGGQETQYF. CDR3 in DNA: TGTGCCAGCAGCCAAGATACGGCCGGAGGCCAAGAGACCCAGTACTTC.

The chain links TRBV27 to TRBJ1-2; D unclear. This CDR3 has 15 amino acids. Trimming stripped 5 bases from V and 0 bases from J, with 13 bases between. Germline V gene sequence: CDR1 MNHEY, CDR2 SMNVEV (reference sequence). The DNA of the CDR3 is TGTGCCAGCAGTCTAGACGCACGAGCTAACTATGGCTACACCTTC. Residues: CASSLDARANYGYTF.

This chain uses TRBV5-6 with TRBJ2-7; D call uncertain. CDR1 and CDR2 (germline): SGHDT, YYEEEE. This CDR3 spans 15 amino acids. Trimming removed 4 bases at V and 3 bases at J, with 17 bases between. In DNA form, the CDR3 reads TGTGCCAGCAGCAGGCGACCGGGCCTAAACTACGAGCAGTACTTC. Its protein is CASSRRPGLNYEQYF.

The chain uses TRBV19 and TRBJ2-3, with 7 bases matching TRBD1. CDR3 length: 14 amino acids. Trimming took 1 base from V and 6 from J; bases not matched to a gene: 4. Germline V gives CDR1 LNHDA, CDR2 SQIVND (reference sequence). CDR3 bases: TGTGCCAGTAGTATAGGGGACAGTTGGGATACGCAGTATTTT. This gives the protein CASSIGDSWDTQYF. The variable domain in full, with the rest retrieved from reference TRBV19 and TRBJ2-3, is DGGITQSPKYLFRKEGQNVTLSCEQNLNHDAMYWYRQDPGQGLRLIYYSQIVNDFQKGDIAEGYSVSREKKESFPLTVTSAQKNPTAFYLCASSIGDSWDTQYFGPGTRLTVL.

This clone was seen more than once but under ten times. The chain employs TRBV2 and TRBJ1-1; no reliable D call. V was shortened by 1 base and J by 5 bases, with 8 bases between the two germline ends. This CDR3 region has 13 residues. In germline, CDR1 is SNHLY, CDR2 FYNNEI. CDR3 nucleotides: TGTGCCAGCAGTGAAGGAAGGATGACTGAAGCTTTCTTT. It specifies CASSEGRMTEAFF.

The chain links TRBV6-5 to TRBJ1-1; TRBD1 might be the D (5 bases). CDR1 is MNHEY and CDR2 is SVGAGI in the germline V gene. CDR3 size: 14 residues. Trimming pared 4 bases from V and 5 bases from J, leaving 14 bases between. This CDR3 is CASSSSNRPTEAFF. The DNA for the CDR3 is TGTGCCAGCAGTTCATCGAACAGGCCGACTGAAGCTTTCTTT.

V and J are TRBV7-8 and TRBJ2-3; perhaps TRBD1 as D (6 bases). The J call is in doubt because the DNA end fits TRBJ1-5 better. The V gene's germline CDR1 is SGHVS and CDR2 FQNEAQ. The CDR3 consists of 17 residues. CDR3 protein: CASSSQTSGGGTDTQHF. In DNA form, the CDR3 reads TGTGCCAGCAGCTCTCAGACTAGCGGGGGCGGTACAGATACGCAGCATTTT.

In nucleotides, the CDR3 is TGTGCCAGCAGCCGCCCTAGCGGGGGGTACACCGGGGAGCTGTTTTTT. Protein product: CASSRPSGGYTGELFF. The V gene is TRBV7-9, the J gene TRBJ2-2; 11 bases agree with TRBD2. The length of the CDR3 is 16 residues. V trimming: 5 bases; J trimming: 3 bases; junction bases outside the gene matches: 5. Germline V gives CDR1 SEHNR, CDR2 FQNEAQ (reference sequence).

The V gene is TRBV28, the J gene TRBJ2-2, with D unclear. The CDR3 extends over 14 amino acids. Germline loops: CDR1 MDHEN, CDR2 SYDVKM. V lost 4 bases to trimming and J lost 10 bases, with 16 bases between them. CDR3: CASSSPGLSKELFF. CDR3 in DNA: TGTGCCAGCAGTTCCCCCGGTCTCAGTAAGGAGCTGTTTTTT.

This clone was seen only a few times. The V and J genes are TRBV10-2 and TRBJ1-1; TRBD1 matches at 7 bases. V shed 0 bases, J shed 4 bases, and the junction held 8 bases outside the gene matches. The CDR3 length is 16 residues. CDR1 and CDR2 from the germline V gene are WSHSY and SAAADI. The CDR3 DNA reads TGCGCCAGCAGTGAGTCCGAGGGGTCAGGGGGCACTGAAGCTTTCTTT. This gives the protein CASSESEGSGGTEAFF.

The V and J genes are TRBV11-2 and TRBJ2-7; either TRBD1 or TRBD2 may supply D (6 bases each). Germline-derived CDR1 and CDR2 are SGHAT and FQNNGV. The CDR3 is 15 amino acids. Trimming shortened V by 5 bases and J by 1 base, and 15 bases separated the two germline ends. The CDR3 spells CASSGGGGGSYEQYF. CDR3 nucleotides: TGTGCCAGCAGCGGAGGGGGTGGGGGATCCTACGAGCAGTACTTC.

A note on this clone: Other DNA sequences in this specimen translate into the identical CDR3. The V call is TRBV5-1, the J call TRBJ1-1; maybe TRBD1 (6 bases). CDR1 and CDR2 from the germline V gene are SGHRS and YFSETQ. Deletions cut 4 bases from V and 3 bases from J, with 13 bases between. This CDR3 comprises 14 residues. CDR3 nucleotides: TGCGCCAGCAGCCGGCGGGGGGGCGACACTGAAGCTTTCTTT. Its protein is CASSRRGGDTEAFF.

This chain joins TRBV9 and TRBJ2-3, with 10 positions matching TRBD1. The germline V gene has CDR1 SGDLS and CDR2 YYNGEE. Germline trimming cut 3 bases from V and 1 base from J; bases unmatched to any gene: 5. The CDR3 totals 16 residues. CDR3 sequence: CASSGRGTGGTDTQYF. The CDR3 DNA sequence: TGTGCCAGCAGCGGACGTGGGACAGGGGGCACAGATACGCAGTATTTT. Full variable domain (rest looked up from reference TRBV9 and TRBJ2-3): DSGVTQTPKHLITATGQRVTLRCSPRSGDLSVYWYQQSLDQGLQFLIQYYNGEERAKGNILERFSAQQFPDLHSELNLSSLELGDSALYFCASSGRGTGGTDTQYFGPGTRLTVL.

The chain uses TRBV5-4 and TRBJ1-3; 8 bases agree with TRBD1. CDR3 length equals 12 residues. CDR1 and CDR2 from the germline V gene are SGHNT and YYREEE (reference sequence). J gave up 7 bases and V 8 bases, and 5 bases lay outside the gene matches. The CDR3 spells CASKDRANTIYF. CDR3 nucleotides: TGTGCCAGTAAGGACAGGGCCAACACCATATATTTT.

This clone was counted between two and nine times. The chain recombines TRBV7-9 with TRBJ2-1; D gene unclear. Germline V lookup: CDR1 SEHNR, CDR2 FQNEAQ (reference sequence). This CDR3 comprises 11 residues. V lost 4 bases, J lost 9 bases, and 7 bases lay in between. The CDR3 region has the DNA TGTGCCAGCAGCTCCCGAGGTGAGCAGTTCTTC. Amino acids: CASSSRGEQFF.

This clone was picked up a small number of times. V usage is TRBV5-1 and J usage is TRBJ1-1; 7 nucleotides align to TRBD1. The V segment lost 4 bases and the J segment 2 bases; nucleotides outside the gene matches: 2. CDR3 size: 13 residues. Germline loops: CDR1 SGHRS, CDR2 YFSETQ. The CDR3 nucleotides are TGCGCCAGCAGCCGGGACAGCAACACTGAAGCTTTCTTT. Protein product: CASSRDSNTEAFF.